This record covers a single T cell receptor beta chain. The target antigen is unknown. This entry is derived from a study of cytomegalovirus exposure and HLA in healthy donors. With 3 bases clipped from V and 5 bases from J, the junction kept 13 bases outside the gene matches. The CDR3 covers 16 residues. Per the germline V gene, CDR1 is LNHNV and CDR2 is YYDKDF (reference sequence). Study-wide results and caveats: Per published reports, the classifier diagnosed cytomegalovirus status with high specificity and sensitivity. Later analysis showed most CMV-associated TCR beta chains appearing HLA-restricted. Follow-up analysis seemed to connect common viral pathogens with several of the most significant clusters identified.

The PCR used 60 Vbeta and 13 Jbeta primers. In the authors' workflow: Unique TCR beta chains totaled roughly 81 million in a later count, with about 11 million of them shared. Assay used: immunoSEQ multiplex PCR; TCRdb lists only in-frame clones, some missing. The V and J calls and the clone size are those of that table, but D and trimming were determined from the DNA. The sample yields 150,000 or so clones, roughly 80% seen once. This sequence joins TRBV15 and TRBJ2-7; 7 nucleotides match TRBD1. This clonotype was sampled from a female donor in good health and CMV-seronegative. Sample: PBMCs. The CDR3 nucleotides read TGTGCCACCAGCAGCGGGGCGACAGGGTTTCGCCACGAGCAGTACTTC. This gives the protein CATSSGATGFRHEQYF.